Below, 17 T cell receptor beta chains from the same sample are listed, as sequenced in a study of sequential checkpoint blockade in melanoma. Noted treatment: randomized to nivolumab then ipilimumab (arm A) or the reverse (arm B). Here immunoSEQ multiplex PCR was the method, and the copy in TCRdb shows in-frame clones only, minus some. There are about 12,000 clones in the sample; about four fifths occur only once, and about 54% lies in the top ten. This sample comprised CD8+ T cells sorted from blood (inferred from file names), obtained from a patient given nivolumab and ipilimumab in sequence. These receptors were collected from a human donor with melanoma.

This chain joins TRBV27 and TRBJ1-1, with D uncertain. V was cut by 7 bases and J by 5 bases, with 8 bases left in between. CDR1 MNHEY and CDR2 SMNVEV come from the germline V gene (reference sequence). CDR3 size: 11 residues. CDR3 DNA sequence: TGTGCCAGCACGGGTGGAACTGAAGCTTTCTTT. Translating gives CASTGGTEAFF.

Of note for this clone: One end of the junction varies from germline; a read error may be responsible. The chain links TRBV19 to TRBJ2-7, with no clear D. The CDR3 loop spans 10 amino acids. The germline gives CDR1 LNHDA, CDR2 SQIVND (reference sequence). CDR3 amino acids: CARRLGPLSF. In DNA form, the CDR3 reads TGTGCCAGGCGATTGGGCCCCTTGTCCTTC. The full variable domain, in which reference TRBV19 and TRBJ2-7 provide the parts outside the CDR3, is DGGITQSPKYLFRKEGQNVTLSCEQNLNHDAMYWYRQDPGQGLRLIYYSQIVNDFQKGDIAEGYSVSREKKESFPLTVTSAQKNPTAFYLCARRLGPLSFGPGTRLTVT.

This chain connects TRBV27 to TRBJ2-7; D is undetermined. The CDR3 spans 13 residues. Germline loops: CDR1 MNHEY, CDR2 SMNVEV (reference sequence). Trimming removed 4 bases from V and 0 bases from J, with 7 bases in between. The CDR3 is CASSYSDSYEQYF. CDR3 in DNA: TGTGCCAGCAGTTACTCTGACTCCTACGAGCAGTACTTC.

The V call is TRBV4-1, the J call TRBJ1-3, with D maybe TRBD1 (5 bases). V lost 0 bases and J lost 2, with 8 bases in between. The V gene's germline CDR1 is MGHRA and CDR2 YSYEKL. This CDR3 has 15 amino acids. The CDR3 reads CASSQDLGAGNTIYF. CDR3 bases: TGCGCCAGCAGCCAAGATTTAGGGGCTGGAAACACCATATATTTT.

The CDR3 coding sequence is TGTGCCTGGAGCCGCCCGGGGCAGGGGGGAATTAGGAACTATGGCTACACCTTC. Translated: CAWSRPGQGGIRNYGYTF. This chain connects TRBV30 to TRBJ1-2; the match to TRBD1 covers 7 bases. The CDR3 is 18 amino acids. The trim removed 3 bases at V and 2 bases at J, leaving 18 bases unmatched. The germline V gene encodes CDR1 GTSNPN and CDR2 SVGIG (reference sequence).

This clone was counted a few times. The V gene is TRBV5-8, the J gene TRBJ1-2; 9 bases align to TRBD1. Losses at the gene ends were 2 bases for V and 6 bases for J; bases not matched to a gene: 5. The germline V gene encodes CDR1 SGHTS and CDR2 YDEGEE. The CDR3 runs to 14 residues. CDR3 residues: CASSLWDRENGYTF. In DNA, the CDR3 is TGTGCCAGCAGCTTATGGGACAGGGAAAATGGCTACACCTTC.

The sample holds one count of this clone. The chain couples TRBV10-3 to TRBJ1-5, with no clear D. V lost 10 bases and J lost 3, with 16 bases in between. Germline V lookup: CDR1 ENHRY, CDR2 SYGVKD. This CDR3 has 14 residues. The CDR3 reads CASMDSTYNQPQHF. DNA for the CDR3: TGTGCCAGCATGGACTCCACCTACAATCAGCCCCAGCATTTT.

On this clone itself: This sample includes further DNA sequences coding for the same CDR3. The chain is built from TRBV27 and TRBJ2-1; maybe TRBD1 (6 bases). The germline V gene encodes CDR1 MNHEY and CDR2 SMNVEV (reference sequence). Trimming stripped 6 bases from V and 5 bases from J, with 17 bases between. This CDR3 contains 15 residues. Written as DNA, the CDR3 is TGTGCCAGCAGCCTGACCCCCGGGACAAACAATGAGCAGTTCTTC. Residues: CASSLTPGTNNEQFF.

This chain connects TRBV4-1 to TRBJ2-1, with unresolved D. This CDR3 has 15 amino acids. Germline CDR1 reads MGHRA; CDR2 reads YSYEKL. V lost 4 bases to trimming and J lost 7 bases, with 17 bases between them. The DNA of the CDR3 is TGCGCCAGCAGCCCCGGTGAGGTGAACATTAATGAGCAGTTCTTC. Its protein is CASSPGEVNINEQFF.

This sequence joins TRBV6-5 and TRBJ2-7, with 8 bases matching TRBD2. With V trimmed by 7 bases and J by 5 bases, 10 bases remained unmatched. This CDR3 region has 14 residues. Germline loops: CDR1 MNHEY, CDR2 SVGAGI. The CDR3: CASKSGGRPNEQYF. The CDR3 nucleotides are TGTGCCAGCAAGAGCGGGGGCCGGCCTAACGAGCAGTACTTC.

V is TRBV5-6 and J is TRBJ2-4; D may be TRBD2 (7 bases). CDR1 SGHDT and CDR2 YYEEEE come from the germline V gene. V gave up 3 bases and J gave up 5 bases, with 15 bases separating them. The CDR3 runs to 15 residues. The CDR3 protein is CASSWTRGAENIQYF. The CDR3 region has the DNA TGTGCCAGCAGCTGGACCCGGGGGGCGGAAAACATTCAGTACTTC.

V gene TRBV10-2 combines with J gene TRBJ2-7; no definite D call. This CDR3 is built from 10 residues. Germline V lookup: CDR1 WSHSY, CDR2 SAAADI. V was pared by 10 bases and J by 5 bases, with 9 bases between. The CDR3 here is CATLAHEQYF. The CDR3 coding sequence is TGCGCCACCTTAGCCCACGAGCAGTACTTC.

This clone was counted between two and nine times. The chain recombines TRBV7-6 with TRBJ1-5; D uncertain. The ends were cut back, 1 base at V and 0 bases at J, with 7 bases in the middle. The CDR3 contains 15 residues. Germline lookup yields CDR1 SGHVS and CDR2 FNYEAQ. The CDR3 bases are TGTGCCAGCAGCTTAGGGAGCCTTAGCAATCAGCCCCAGCATTTT. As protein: CASSLGSLSNQPQHF.

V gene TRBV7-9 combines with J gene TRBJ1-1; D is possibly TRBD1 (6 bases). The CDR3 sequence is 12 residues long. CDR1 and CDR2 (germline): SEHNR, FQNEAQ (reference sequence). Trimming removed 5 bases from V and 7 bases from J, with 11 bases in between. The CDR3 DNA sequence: TGTGCCAGCAGCCCCGGGACAAGTGAAGCTTTCTTT. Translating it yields CASSPGTSEAFF.

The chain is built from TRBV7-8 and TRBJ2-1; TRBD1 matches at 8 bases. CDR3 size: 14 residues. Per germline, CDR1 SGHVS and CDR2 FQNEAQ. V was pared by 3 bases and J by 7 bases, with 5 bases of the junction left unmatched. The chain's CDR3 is CASSFGQGFNEQFF. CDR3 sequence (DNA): TGTGCCAGCAGCTTCGGACAGGGTTTTAATGAGCAGTTCTTC.

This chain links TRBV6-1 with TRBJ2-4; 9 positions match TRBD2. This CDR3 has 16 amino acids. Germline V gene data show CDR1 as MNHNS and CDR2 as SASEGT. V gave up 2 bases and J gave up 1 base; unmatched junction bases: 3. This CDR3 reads CASSELRGGAKNIQYF. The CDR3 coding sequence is TGTGCCAGCAGTGAATTGCGGGGGGGCGCCAAAAACATTCAGTACTTC.

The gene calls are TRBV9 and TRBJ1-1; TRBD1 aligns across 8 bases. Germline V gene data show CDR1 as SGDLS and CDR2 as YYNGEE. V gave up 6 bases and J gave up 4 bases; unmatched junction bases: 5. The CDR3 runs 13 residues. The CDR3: CASTGQGGTEAFF. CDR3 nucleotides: TGTGCCAGCACCGGACAGGGAGGCACTGAAGCTTTCTTT.